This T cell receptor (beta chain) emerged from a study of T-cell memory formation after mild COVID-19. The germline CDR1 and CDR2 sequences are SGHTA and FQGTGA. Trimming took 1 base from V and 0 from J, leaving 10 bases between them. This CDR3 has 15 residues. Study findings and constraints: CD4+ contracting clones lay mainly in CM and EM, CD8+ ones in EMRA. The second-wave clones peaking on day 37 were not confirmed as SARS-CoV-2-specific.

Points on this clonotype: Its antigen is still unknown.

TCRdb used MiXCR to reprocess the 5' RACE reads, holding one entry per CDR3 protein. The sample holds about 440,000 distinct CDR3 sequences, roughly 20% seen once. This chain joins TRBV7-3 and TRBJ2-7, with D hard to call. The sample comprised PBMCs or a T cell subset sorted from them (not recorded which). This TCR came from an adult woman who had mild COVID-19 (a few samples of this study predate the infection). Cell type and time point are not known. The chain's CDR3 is CASSLNSESSYEQYF. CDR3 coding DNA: TGTGCCAGCAGCTTAAACAGCGAGAGCTCCTACGAGCAGTACTTC.